This TCR beta chain appears in the sequencing data of a study of CDR3 diversity in severe acne. Germline loops: CDR1 SQVTM, CDR2 ANQGSEA. The V and J ends lost 8 bases and 5 bases respectively, with 10 bases between them. The CDR3 spans 10 residues. TCRdb redid the calling of the PCR reads with MiXCR, one entry per CDR3 protein. This sample has over 100,000 distinct CDR3 sequences; roughly 51% occur once, and the top ten carry roughly an eighth. The sequencing sample was made of blood. The clonotype comes from a male donor with acne. The J gene is TRBJ2-7, the V gene TRBV29-1; possible D gene TRBD1, 5 bases. DNA for the CDR3: TGCAGCCAGGGTGCGAACGAGCAGTACTTC. Protein sequence: CSQGANEQYF.